The 25 T cell receptor beta chains below were found in one sample sequenced in a study of blood T cell repertoires in COVID-19. Only in-frame clones appear in the TCRdb table, and some are missing; sequencing was by immunoSEQ multiplex PCR. Counted here are just under 60,000 clones, 65% to 80% occurring once; the ten biggest clones make up more than 9.5%. Sequenced material: peripheral blood. These receptors were taken from a human donor in a cohort sampled during active COVID-19.

The chain joins TRBV19 to TRBJ2-1, with D perhaps matching TRBD1 (5 bases). Between the trimmed V and J ends, which lost 5 bases and 0 bases, there was a span of 11 bases. CDR1 LNHDA and CDR2 SQIVND come from the germline V gene (reference sequence). CDR3 size: 15 residues. The CDR3 here is CASSSGHSSYNEQFF. In DNA, the CDR3 is TGTGCCAGTAGTTCCGGACATAGCTCCTACAATGAGCAGTTCTTC.

The chain uses TRBV6-6 and TRBJ1-6; D gene ambiguous. Germline CDR1 reads MNHNY; CDR2 reads SVGAGI (reference sequence). V dropped 0 bases and J dropped 7 bases, with 10 bases sitting between them. This CDR3 has 15 amino acids. DNA for the CDR3: TGTGCCAGCAGTTACTCATCAACTAGCAATTCACCCCTCCACTTT. This encodes CASSYSSTSNSPLHF.

The chain is built from TRBV5-1 and TRBJ1-3; TRBD1 matches 7 bases. Germline trimming cut 0 bases from V and 4 bases from J; bases unmatched to any gene: 10. The CDR3 totals 17 residues. Germline CDR1 reads SGHRS; CDR2 reads YFSETQ. The CDR3 bases are TGCGCCAGCAGCTTGGAGGGAGCCAACAGGGGAGGAAACACCATATATTTT. Protein: CASSLEGANRGGNTIYF.

V and J are TRBV11-2 and TRBJ2-1; 11 positions agree with TRBD1. Germline values: CDR1 SGHAT, CDR2 FQNNGV. This CDR3 is built from 16 residues. The V and J ends lost 4 bases and 9 bases, in that order; junction bases with no gene match: 11. As DNA, the CDR3 is TGTGCCAGCAGCTCCACCTGGGGACAGGGGGGCGGTGAGCAGTTCTTC. Its translation is CASSSTWGQGGGEQFF.

The chain combines TRBV10-3 with TRBJ2-7; 7 bases match TRBD1. There are 13 residues in the CDR3. Germline V gene sequence: CDR1 ENHRY, CDR2 SYGVKD. V shed 6 bases, J shed 2 bases, and the junction held 4 bases outside the gene matches. The CDR3 loop is CAIRGDSPYEQYF. In DNA form, the CDR3 reads TGTGCCATCAGGGGGGACAGCCCCTACGAGCAGTACTTC.

This clone was found once. This chain links TRBV3-1 (or the pseudogene TRBV3-2) with TRBJ1-2, with 9 bases fitting TRBD1. The J segment lost 5 bases and the V segment lost 7 bases, leaving 20 bases of the junction unmatched. CDR3 length: 18 residues. Germline CDR1 is LGHDT and CDR2 is YNNKEL (reference sequence). This CDR3 is CASTSGGGGQGRLYGYTF. CDR3 bases: TGTGCCAGCACCTCAGGGGGAGGGGGACAGGGTCGACTTTATGGCTACACCTTC.

The CDR3: CASSTGEVNIQYF. The CDR3 bases are TGTGCCAGCAGTACAGGGGAGGTAAACATTCAGTACTTC. This rearrangement joins TRBV6-2 or TRBV6-3 to TRBJ2-4, with D perhaps TRBD1 (7 bases). Germline V gene sequence: CDR1 MNHEY, CDR2 SVGEGT. V was pared by 5 bases and J by 6 bases, with 11 bases between. CDR3 size: 13 residues.

The rearrangement uses TRBV27 and TRBJ2-1; 11 bases are a match to TRBD2. J was trimmed by 1 base and V by 4 bases; bases with no gene match: 3. The CDR3 runs 16 residues. Germline V gene data show CDR1 as MNHEY and CDR2 as SMNVEV (reference sequence). The CDR3 bases are TGTGCCAGCAGTTCCTTAGCGGGAGGGTCCTACAATGAGCAGTTCTTC. It encodes CASSSLAGGSYNEQFF.

The chain is built from TRBV25-1 and TRBJ2-3, with TRBD2 identical over 7 bases. This CDR3 is 11 amino acids long. J lost 4 bases, V lost 9 bases, and 1 base had no gene match. Germline CDR1 is MGHDK and CDR2 is SYGVNS. CDR3 bases: TGTGCCAGTGGACTAGCAGATACGCAGTATTTT. Translating it yields CASGLADTQYF. Looking up the rest from reference TRBV25-1 and TRBJ2-3 gives the full variable domain: EADIYQTPRYLVIGTGKKITLECSQTMGHDKMYWYQQDPGMELHLIHYSYGVNSTEKGDLSSESTVSRIRTEHFPLTLESARPSHTSQYLCASGLADTQYFGPGTRLTVL.

This chain links TRBV28 with TRBJ1-2; 11 bases are a match to TRBD1. The CDR3 contains 14 residues. The V gene end was trimmed by 8 bases and the J gene end by 2 bases; junction bases not matched to a gene: 4. Germline-derived CDR1 and CDR2 are MDHEN and SYDVKM. Here the CDR3 DNA reads TGTGCCAGCGGGGGACAGGGGGTGAACTATGGCTACACCTTC. It translates to CASGGQGVNYGYTF.

CDR3 sequence reads: CASSLRTTGNTIYF. CDR3 in DNA: TGTGCCAGCAGTTTACGGACAACAGGAAACACCATATATTTT. The chain recombines TRBV28 with TRBJ1-3; TRBD1 is a possible D gene (5 bases). CDR1 and CDR2 (germline): MDHEN, SYDVKM. With 2 bases removed from V and 4 bases from J, the gap between germline ends came to 9 bases. The CDR3 length is 14 residues. Based on the CDR3 plus reference TRBV28 and TRBJ1-3, the full variable domain is DVKVTQSSRYLVKRTGEKVFLECVQDMDHENMFWYRQDPGLGLRLIYFSYDVKMKEKGDIPEGYSVSREKKERFSLILESASTNQTSMYLCASSLRTTGNTIYFGEGSWLTVV.

This clone appeared a few times. J is TRBJ2-3 and V is TRBV3-1 (or the pseudogene TRBV3-2), with D maybe TRBD1 (6 bases). The ends were cut back, 3 bases at V and 5 bases at J, with 9 bases in the middle. Germline V lookup: CDR1 LGHDT, CDR2 YNNKEL (reference sequence). The CDR3 is 13 amino acids. CDR3 sequence (DNA): TGTGCCAGCAGCCAGCAACAGGGAGATACGCAGTATTTT. It specifies CASSQQQGDTQYF.

The rearrangement links TRBV7-9 to TRBJ2-1; a possible D gene is TRBD2 (6 bases). The CDR3 covers 12 residues. V shed 8 bases and J shed 6 bases, with 11 bases lying between them. Germline loops: CDR1 SEHNR, CDR2 FQNEAQ (reference sequence). In DNA form, the CDR3 reads TGTGCCAGCCTGAGGGAGGTCAATGAGCAGTTCTTC. Protein sequence: CASLREVNEQFF.

V gene TRBV28 combines with J gene TRBJ1-5, with a tentative D call TRBD1 (5 bases). There are 15 residues in the CDR3. The germline CDR1 and CDR2 sequences are MDHEN and SYDVKM. Trimming pared 7 bases from V and 4 bases from J, leaving 17 bases between. The CDR3, as DNA: TGTGCCAGCACACATGCCTGGGGCCCAAATCAGCCCCAGCATTTT. Its translation: CASTHAWGPNQPQHF. Drawing the rest from reference TRBV28 and TRBJ1-5, the complete variable domain is DVKVTQSSRYLVKRTGEKVFLECVQDMDHENMFWYRQDPGLGLRLIYFSYDVKMKEKGDIPEGYSVSREKKERFSLILESASTNQTSMYLCASTHAWGPNQPQHFGDGTRLSIL.

The chain is built from TRBV28 and TRBJ1-2, with 9 bases lining up with TRBD1. CDR3 length: 14 residues. CDR1 and CDR2 (germline): MDHEN, SYDVKM. V lost 4 bases to trimming and J lost 8 bases; unmatched junction nucleotides: 8. The CDR3 DNA sequence: TGTGCCAGCAGTTGGGGGAGGACAGGGGTGGGCTACACCTTC. Its protein product is CASSWGRTGVGYTF.

The chain links TRBV5-1 to TRBJ2-2; 8 bases agree with TRBD2. The CDR3 spans 14 residues. After removal of 5 bases from V and 4 bases from J, the junction contained 4 bases not matched to a gene. Germline CDR1 SGHRS, CDR2 YFSETQ. CDR3 amino acids: CASRAGDTTGELFF. The CDR3 coding sequence is TGCGCCAGCAGAGCGGGAGATACCACCGGGGAGCTGTTTTTT.

This chain connects TRBV9 to TRBJ2-1; D uncertain. V dropped 0 bases and J dropped 4 bases, with 11 bases sitting between them. The CDR3 extends over 15 amino acids. Germline values: CDR1 SGDLS, CDR2 YYNGEE. CDR3 in DNA: TGTGCCAGCAGCGTAGCTGTATCAACATACAATGAGCAGTTCTTC. This sequence encodes CASSVAVSTYNEQFF.

This clone has only a few counts. The chain is built from TRBV28 and TRBJ1-5, with D maybe TRBD1 (5 bases). This CDR3 spans 15 amino acids. Germline assignment: CDR1 MDHEN and CDR2 SYDVKM. Trimming cost V 5 bases and J 3 bases, with 14 bases left between them. This CDR3 reads CASSPIQGNNQPQHF. The CDR3 bases are TGTGCCAGCAGTCCTATTCAGGGCAACAATCAGCCCCAGCATTTT.

This clone came up many times. This chain connects TRBV19 to TRBJ2-6, with D possibly matching TRBD2 (6 bases). There are 17 residues in the CDR3. The germline V gene encodes CDR1 LNHDA and CDR2 SQIVND (reference sequence). With 3 bases removed from V and 4 bases from J, the gap between germline ends came to 16 bases. CDR3 residues: CASSILGGTPGANVLTF. The CDR3 DNA follows: TGTGCCAGTAGTATCCTTGGCGGGACCCCCGGGGCCAACGTCCTGACTTTC. Full variable domain (outside the CDR3, taken from reference TRBV19 and TRBJ2-6): DGGITQSPKYLFRKEGQNVTLSCEQNLNHDAMYWYRQDPGQGLRLIYYSQIVNDFQKGDIAEGYSVSREKKESFPLTVTSAQKNPTAFYLCASSILGGTPGANVLTFGAGSRLTVL.

This sequence joins TRBV18 and TRBJ1-5; 7 positions match TRBD1. V gave up 3 bases and J gave up 2 bases; unmatched junction bases: 16. Germline CDR1 and CDR2: KGHSH and LQKENI. This CDR3 comprises 19 residues. In DNA, the CDR3 is TGTGCCAGCTCACCTCTTAGGACAGGCCCGACAACCGGCAATCAGCCCCAGCATTTT. Protein: CASSPLRTGPTTGNQPQHF.

This clone showed up just once. This rearrangement joins TRBV30 to TRBJ2-5; TRBD1 might be the D (5 bases). V lost 0 bases and J 5 bases, leaving 13 bases between the germline ends. Germline values: CDR1 GTSNPN, CDR2 SVGIG (reference sequence). The CDR3 has 14 amino acids. The CDR3 nucleotides read TGTGCCTGGAGTGTACTTGGGGCGGCGGAGACCCAGTACTTC. Its protein product is CAWSVLGAAETQYF.

The sample holds a few counts of this clone. The chain links TRBV6-2 or TRBV6-3 to TRBJ1-2; 12 positions match TRBD1. The trim removed 6 bases at V and 4 bases at J, leaving 6 bases unmatched. The CDR3 covers 15 residues. The germline V gene encodes CDR1 MNHEY and CDR2 SVGEGT. For the CDR3, the DNA is TGTGCCAGCAGCGAGGGACAGGGGGCGATCTATGGCTACACCTTC. It specifies CASSEGQGAIYGYTF.

The chain uses TRBV24-1 and TRBJ1-2, with a weak D call TRBD1 (5 bases). This CDR3 is 14 amino acids long. The germline V and J ends were trimmed by 6 bases and 3 bases, with 13 bases remaining between them. Per germline, CDR1 KGHDR and CDR2 SFDVKD. The CDR3 DNA reads TGTGCCACCAGTAAAACAGGTCTCGACTATGGCTACACCTTC. This sequence encodes CATSKTGLDYGYTF.

The chain is built from TRBV4-1 and TRBJ2-7, with 7 nucleotides matching TRBD2. The CDR3 has 17 residues. J was trimmed by 0 bases and V by 4 bases; bases with no gene match: 12. Germline V gives CDR1 MGHRA, CDR2 YSYEKL. CDR3 residues: CASSPNAGREYSYEQYF. CDR3 nucleotides: TGCGCCAGCAGCCCAAACGCCGGGCGGGAGTACTCCTACGAGCAGTACTTC.

The rearrangement joins TRBV7-9 to TRBJ1-1; unclear D gene. The V end was cut by 5 bases, the J end by 7 bases, with 8 bases between. This CDR3 region has 11 residues. The germline V gene encodes CDR1 SEHNR and CDR2 FQNEAQ (reference sequence). The CDR3: CASSGGVEAFF. For the CDR3, the DNA is TGTGCCAGCAGCGGCGGGGTTGAAGCTTTCTTT.